This T cell receptor beta chain was sequenced during a study of T-cell reconstitution after alpha-beta-depleted transplantation in children. This CDR3 has 13 amino acids. Germline V gene lookup returns CDR1 MNHNS and CDR2 SASEGT. Between the trimmed V and J ends, which lost 6 bases and 5 bases, there was a span of 11 bases. The TCRbeta library incorporated unique molecular identifiers. TCRdb fed the PCR reads into MiXCR, producing one record per CDR3 protein. Counted here are 500,000 to 600,000 distinct CDR3 sequences, over 25% occurring once; the ten biggest clones make up 30% to 45%. The chain combines TRBV6-1 with TRBJ2-1; possible D gene TRBD1, 5 bases. Sequences were derived from PBMCs, sampled before TCRalphabeta/CD19-depleted stem cell transplant. The sequence came from a boy in the first two years of life with Wiskott-Aldrich syndrome, due to receive a stem cell transplant. This CDR3 is CASRETVDNEQFF. The CDR3 region has the DNA TGTGCCAGCAGGGAGACAGTAGACAATGAGCAGTTCTTC.